One sample yielded the 25 T cell receptor beta chains listed below, sequenced in a study of vaccination and CD4 T cells after COVID-19. The study sequenced cultured CD4+ T cell DNA using the Oncomine TCR Beta short-read assay. A single record per CDR3 protein comes from TCRdb applying MiXCR to the PCR reads. The profile shows 8,500 to 14,000 distinct CDR3 sequences, about 56% of them singletons. Treatment described: 10-day PBMC culture with coronavirus spike peptide pools or control peptides (ViraFEST assay). Their recognized antigens are unknown. The source material was CD4+ T cells from blood, cultured in vitro. The source is a human donor who had recovered from COVID-19.

The genes are TRBV6-1 and TRBJ1-3; the D gene is possibly TRBD1 (5 bases). Germline assignment: CDR1 MNHNS and CDR2 SASEGT. This CDR3 spans 14 amino acids. V lost 1 base and J 4 bases, leaving 8 bases between the germline ends. CDR3: CASSEGPGGNTIYF. CDR3 sequence (DNA): TGTGCCAGCAGTGAAGGGCCAGGGGGAAACACCATATATTTT.

The rearrangement joins TRBV5-1 to TRBJ2-6; D not resolved. The CDR3 is made up of 17 amino acids. Germline CDR1 is SGHRS and CDR2 is YFSETQ. V shed 4 bases and J shed 4 bases, with 18 bases lying between them. The CDR3 nucleotides are TGCGCCAGCAGCCCCGCTCCTTTAGGCCCGGGGGCCAACGTCCTGACTTTC. Its protein is CASSPAPLGPGANVLTF.

This clonotype was counted between two and nine times. This chain uses TRBV11-3 with TRBJ1-5; weak D call: TRBD1 (6 bases). Germline loops: CDR1 SGHNT, CDR2 YENEEA. The V end lost 0 bases, the J end lost 0 bases, and 18 bases lay between the germline ends. The CDR3 is made up of 19 amino acids. This CDR3 is CASSLDVPDRIDSNQPQHF. In nucleotides, the CDR3 is TGTGCCAGCAGCTTAGATGTCCCAGACAGGATAGATAGCAATCAGCCCCAGCATTTT.

The J gene is TRBJ1-4, the V gene TRBV20-1, with unresolved D. Germline V gene data show CDR1 as DFQATT and CDR2 as SNEGSKA (reference sequence). V lost 1 base to trimming and J lost 5 bases, with 5 bases between them. The CDR3 totals 12 residues. CDR3 in amino acids: CSARVGNEKLFF. The CDR3, as DNA: TGCAGTGCTAGAGTTGGGAATGAAAAACTGTTTTTT.

This clonotype is labeled as medium-sized. CDR3 region: CSVEKGQGSVDYGYTF. In DNA form, the CDR3 reads TGCAGCGTTGAGAAGGGACAGGGGTCGGTAGACTATGGCTACACCTTC. This rearrangement joins TRBV29-1 to TRBJ1-2, with 10 bases lining up with TRBD1. V was clipped by 3 bases and J by 3 bases; unmatched bases: 10. Per the germline V gene, CDR1 is SQVTM and CDR2 is ANQGSEA. The CDR3 totals 16 residues.

In this sample, this clonotype turned up a few times. The rearrangement joins TRBV5-1 to TRBJ2-3, with TRBD2 matching over 9 bases. V was clipped by 0 bases and J by 4 bases; unmatched bases: 6. This CDR3 region has 16 residues. The germline V gene encodes CDR1 SGHRS and CDR2 YFSETQ. The CDR3 DNA follows: TGCGCCAGCAGCTTGGCTCTAGCGGGATACTCAGATACGCAGTATTTT. This gives the protein CASSLALAGYSDTQYF.

This clonotype rates as large (0.1 to 1%). This chain links TRBV19 with TRBJ2-6, with 7 bases lining up with TRBD1. Germline loops: CDR1 LNHDA, CDR2 SQIVND (reference sequence). The CDR3 has 15 amino acids. V lost 10 bases, J lost 0 bases, and 6 bases stayed unmatched. CDR3 bases: TGTGCCACGACAGGGTCCTACTCTGGGGCCAACGTCCTGACTTTC. Amino acids: CATTGSYSGANVLTF.

This clonotype was recorded only once. CDR3: CASRKGQDHYGYTF. Written as DNA, the CDR3 is TGTGCCAGCAGGAAAGGACAGGACCACTATGGCTACACCTTC. This chain connects TRBV2 to TRBJ1-2, with 7 bases fitting TRBD1. The length of the CDR3 is 14 residues. J was trimmed by 3 bases and V by 6 bases; bases with no gene match: 7. Germline CDR1 and CDR2: SNHLY and FYNNEI.

This clonotype showed up just a few times. For the CDR3, the DNA is TGTGCCAGCAGTTTACCCCGGCCGGCGGGAACAGGTGGCTACACCTTC. Translating it yields CASSLPRPAGTGGYTF. This sequence joins TRBV28 and TRBJ1-2; TRBD1 is a possible D gene (5 bases). CDR3 size: 16 residues. Trimming removed 2 bases from V and 7 bases from J, with 20 bases in between. Germline loops: CDR1 MDHEN, CDR2 SYDVKM.

DNA for the CDR3: TGCAGTGCTAACCGACCCGGTGCGGGGAGGGTGAACACTGAAGCTTTCTTT. Its protein is CSANRPGAGRVNTEAFF. The rearrangement links TRBV20-1 to TRBJ1-1; D gene uncertain. The CDR3 consists of 17 residues. Germline CDR1 and CDR2: DFQATT and SNEGSKA (reference sequence). V gave up 4 bases and J gave up 0 bases, with 21 bases separating them.

This clonotype was observed once. The chain joins TRBV20-1 to TRBJ2-7; D is possibly TRBD2 (7 bases). From germline, CDR1 is DFQATT and CDR2 SNEGSKA (reference sequence). The CDR3 is made up of 13 amino acids. V was clipped by 6 bases and J by 5 bases, with 17 bases between them. The CDR3 nucleotides are TGCAGTGCGCCATCGGGGGGCGGGAACGAGCAGTACTTC. Its translation: CSAPSGGGNEQYF.

The chain uses TRBV4-3 and TRBJ2-6; D remains ambiguous. This CDR3 is built from 15 residues. Germline lookup yields CDR1 LGHNA and CDR2 YSLEER. Trimming took 1 base from V and 4 from J, leaving 8 bases between them. CDR3 coding DNA: TGCGCCAGCAGCCAAGGGGTAATCGGGGCCAACGTCCTGACTTTC. The encoded protein is CASSQGVIGANVLTF.

V usage is TRBV25-1 and J usage is TRBJ2-7; 11 nucleotides agree with TRBD1. Germline values: CDR1 MGHDK, CDR2 SYGVNS. The CDR3 has 14 residues. V was pared by 2 bases and J by 4 bases, with 1 base of the junction left unmatched. CDR3 sequence (DNA): TGTGCCAGCAGTGAAGGGACAGGGGGATACGAGCAGTACTTC. It encodes CASSEGTGGYEQYF.

This clonotype was recorded only once. The V gene is TRBV9, the J gene TRBJ2-7; no reliable D call. Between the trimmed V and J ends, which lost 1 base and 3 bases, there was a span of 8 bases. Germline assignment: CDR1 SGDLS and CDR2 YYNGEE. This CDR3 comprises 13 residues. CDR3 protein: CASSVIWVYEQYF. The CDR3 bases are TGTGCCAGCAGCGTAATATGGGTCTACGAGCAGTACTTC. The variable domain in full, with the rest retrieved from reference TRBV9 and TRBJ2-7, is DSGVTQTPKHLITATGQRVTLRCSPRSGDLSVYWYQQSLDQGLQFLIQYYNGEERAKGNILERFSAQQFPDLHSELNLSSLELGDSALYFCASSVIWVYEQYFGPGTRLTVT.

This clonotype was detected a few times. The chain combines TRBV6-1 with TRBJ1-5, with 8 bases fitting TRBD1. The CDR3 runs to 18 residues. CDR1 MNHNS and CDR2 SASEGT come from the germline V gene. V lost 5 bases to trimming and J lost 3 bases; unmatched junction nucleotides: 15. CDR3 in DNA: TGTGCCAGCAGTCCAGGGGGGCAGGGGGCAGGTTTCAATCAGCCCCAGCATTTT. This encodes CASSPGGQGAGFNQPQHF.

The CDR3 DNA reads as TGTGCCAGCAGCGTAGGACCCGGGGCAGTGGAGGACCTCCACTTT. Amino acid sequence: CASSVGPGAVEDLHF. This sequence joins TRBV9 and TRBJ1-6, with a weak D call TRBD1 (5 bases). CDR3 size: 15 residues. V was trimmed by 0 bases and J by 15 bases, leaving 19 bases between them. Per the germline V gene, CDR1 is SGDLS and CDR2 is YYNGEE.

V usage is TRBV19 and J usage is TRBJ1-2; the D is unclear. The CDR3 spans 14 residues. Looked up from germline, CDR1 is LNHDA and CDR2 is SQIVND (reference sequence). V was clipped by 3 bases and J by 6 bases, with 14 bases between them. The CDR3 coding sequence is TGTGCCAGTAGTATCGAAGAGCGGAGGGATGGCTACACCTTC. This encodes CASSIEERRDGYTF.

This chain connects TRBV5-4 to TRBJ2-7; TRBD1 is a possible D gene (5 bases). This CDR3 is 14 amino acids long. Germline CDR1 is SGHNT and CDR2 is YYREEE (reference sequence). The ends were cut back, 0 bases at V and 2 bases at J, with 9 bases in the middle. CDR3 amino acids: CASSLGEGAYEQYF. DNA of the CDR3: TGTGCCAGCAGCTTGGGTGAAGGGGCCTACGAGCAGTACTTC.

The gene calls are TRBV28 and TRBJ2-7; D gene uncertain. CDR1 is MDHEN, CDR2 SYDVKM, per germline. The V gene lost 2 bases and the J gene lost 2 bases, with 1 base spanning the gap. The CDR3 runs to 11 residues. Here the CDR3 reads CASSLTYEQYF. CDR3 DNA: TGTGCCAGCAGTTTAACCTACGAGCAGTACTTC.

The CDR3 loop is CASSQVVVTGRRPTIYF. CDR3 nucleotides: TGTGCCAGCAGCCAAGTGGTAGTGACAGGGAGGCGCCCCACCATATATTTT. V usage is TRBV11-3 and J usage is TRBJ1-3, with TRBD1 identical over 7 bases. The V gene's germline CDR1 is SGHNT and CDR2 YENEEA. The CDR3 loop spans 17 amino acids. After removal of 5 bases from V and 9 bases from J, the junction contained 19 bases not matched to a gene.

The chain joins TRBV7-7 to TRBJ1-3; 10 bases match TRBD1. This CDR3 comprises 15 residues. Germline V gives CDR1 SSHAT, CDR2 FNYEAQ (reference sequence). Trimming cost V 6 bases and J 2 bases; bases outside gene matches: 4. This chain's CDR3 is CASSPDRGPGNTIYF. For the CDR3, the DNA is TGTGCCAGCAGTCCAGACAGGGGGCCTGGAAACACCATATATTTT.

The CDR3 bases are TGTGCCAGCCAGATAGGAGGTGCCTTGGGCACTGAAGCTTTCTTT. Protein: CASQIGGALGTEAFF. The chain recombines TRBV7-2 with TRBJ1-1; no reliable D call. The CDR3 loop spans 15 amino acids. Germline V gene lookup returns CDR1 SGHTA and CDR2 FQGNSA. The ends were cut back, 8 bases at V and 4 bases at J, with 20 bases in the middle.

J is TRBJ1-1 and V is TRBV20-1; D ambiguous. Trimming cost V 5 bases and J 5 bases, with 6 bases left between them. CDR1 is DFQATT, CDR2 SNEGSKA, per germline (reference sequence). The CDR3 contains 10 residues. CDR3 DNA sequence: TGCAGTGCTCGGAAAACTGAAGCTTTCTTT. Its translation: CSARKTEAFF.

The chain is built from TRBV6-5 and TRBJ2-7, with 9 bases identical to TRBD1. The CDR3 extends over 14 amino acids. V shed 3 bases, J shed 9 bases, and the junction held 9 bases outside the gene matches. Germline V gene lookup returns CDR1 MNHEY and CDR2 SVGAGI. The CDR3 loop reads CASSYSTGGAGQYF. The CDR3 region has the DNA TGTGCCAGCAGTTATTCAACAGGGGGCGCCGGGCAGTACTTC.

The gene calls are TRBV7-2 and TRBJ2-3; D is ambiguous. CDR3 length: 14 amino acids. Germline CDR1 reads SGHTA; CDR2 reads FQGNSA. V lost 8 bases, J lost 0 bases, and 12 bases lay in between. DNA of the CDR3: TGTGCCAGCCGCGCCAGGAAGAGCACAGATACGCAGTATTTT. It is translated as CASRARKSTDTQYF.